Listed here are 28 T cell receptor beta chains from one sample, sequenced in a study of CD8+ T cells in alopecia areata. Extracted RNA was reverse transcribed into cDNA, the sequencing template. The data were produced by immunoSEQ multiplex PCR, yet TCRdb's version contains in-frame clones alone and is incomplete. The sample has roughly 110,000 clones, over 80% seen once. As for treatment: oral pan-JAK inhibitor, 5-10 mg twice daily. The starting material was CD8+ T cells sorted from blood, obtained at week 24, from a patient treated with tofacitinib. The receptors derive from a human donor with alopecia areata.

The chain combines TRBV5-6 with TRBJ1-1; no firm D call. This CDR3 has 12 residues. Per the germline V gene, CDR1 is SGHDT and CDR2 is YYEEEE. The V end was cut by 5 bases, the J end by 5 bases, with 10 bases between. CDR3 sequence: CASSWGETEAFF. In DNA form, the CDR3 reads TGTGCCAGCAGTTGGGGAGAGACTGAAGCTTTCTTT. Drawing the rest from reference TRBV5-6 and TRBJ1-1, the complete variable domain is DAGVTQSPTHLIKTRGQQVTLRCSPKSGHDTVSWYQQALGQGPQFIFQYYEEEERQRGNFPDRFSGHQFPNYSSELNVNALLLGDSALYLCASSWGETEAFFGQGTRLTVV.

This clone has only one observation. The gene calls are TRBV7-2 and TRBJ2-7; TRBD2 agrees at 8 bases. CDR1 and CDR2 (germline): SGHTA, FQGNSA. CDR3 length: 15 amino acids. The ends lost 2 bases at V and 0 bases at J; junction bases unmatched: 3. The CDR3 region has the DNA TGTGCCAGCAGCTTAACCGGGACTAGCTCCTACGAGCAGTACTTC. As protein: CASSLTGTSSYEQYF. The variable domain in full, with the rest retrieved from reference TRBV7-2 and TRBJ2-7, is GAGVSQSPSNKVTEKGKDVELRCDPISGHTALYWYRQSLGQGLEFLIYFQGNSAPDKSGLPSDRFSAERTGGSVSTLTIQRTQQEDSAVYLCASSLTGTSSYEQYFGPGTRLTVT.

The chain uses TRBV6-6 and TRBJ2-3, with no clear D. Between the trimmed V and J ends, which lost 8 bases and 1 base, there was a span of 10 bases. Germline loops: CDR1 MNHNY, CDR2 SVGAGI (reference sequence). The CDR3 is 13 amino acids. The CDR3 spells CASRREGTDTQYF. The CDR3 DNA reads as TGTGCCAGCCGTCGAGAAGGCACAGATACGCAGTATTTT.

The chain couples TRBV9 to TRBJ1-6; D uncertain. Trimming left V 7 bases short and J 7 bases short, with 18 bases between. The CDR3 contains 15 residues. Germline V gene lookup returns CDR1 SGDLS and CDR2 YYNGEE. DNA of the CDR3: TGTGCCAGCGCACCACACAAGGGAGGAAATTCACCCCTCCACTTT. Translating it yields CASAPHKGGNSPLHF.

V usage is TRBV20-1 and J usage is TRBJ2-7; D unresolved. The length of the CDR3 is 11 residues. Germline values: CDR1 DFQATT, CDR2 SNEGSKA (reference sequence). V lost 2 bases to trimming and J lost 5 bases, with 7 bases between them. CDR3 DNA: TGCAGTGCTAGAAAGGTGAACGAGCAGTACTTC. Its protein product is CSARKVNEQYF.

The chain uses TRBV27 and TRBJ2-1; 10 positions agree with TRBD1. This CDR3 has 14 residues. The V and J ends lost 5 bases and 10 bases, in that order; junction bases with no gene match: 8. Germline lookup yields CDR1 MNHEY and CDR2 SMNVEV (reference sequence). The CDR3 protein is CASSPTTGGEEQFF. For the CDR3, the DNA is TGTGCCAGCAGTCCGACGACAGGGGGCGAAGAGCAGTTCTTC.

This clone appeared once. The chain has TRBV9 and TRBJ2-5; possibly TRBD2 for D (5 bases). With 1 base removed from V and 4 bases from J, the gap between germline ends came to 17 bases. Germline loops: CDR1 SGDLS, CDR2 YYNGEE. The CDR3 is 16 residues long. CDR3 DNA: TGTGCCAGCAGCGTATTCTCCCGGGGAACTCGAGAGACCCAGTACTTC. Amino acid sequence: CASSVFSRGTRETQYF.

This chain connects TRBV2 to TRBJ2-7, with 8 bases aligning to TRBD2. The J segment lost 4 bases and the V segment lost 8 bases, leaving 13 bases of the junction unmatched. CDR3 size: 15 residues. Germline assignment: CDR1 SNHLY and CDR2 FYNNEI. The CDR3 nucleotides are TGTGCCAGCCAGGAGGGGACTAGAGATCCATACGAGCAGTACTTC. Amino acids: CASQEGTRDPYEQYF.

The chain combines TRBV27 with TRBJ2-3, with TRBD2 identical over 11 bases. The CDR3 spans 15 residues. CDR1 and CDR2 from the germline V gene are MNHEY and SMNVEV (reference sequence). Trimming removed 10 bases from V and 0 bases from J; junction bases left unmatched: 6. CDR3 DNA sequence: TGTGCCACTCGACTAGCGGGGCTTAGCACAGATACGCAGTATTTT. Protein product: CATRLAGLSTDTQYF.

This clone showed up just once. V gene TRBV30 combines with J gene TRBJ2-3; D assignment may be TRBD1 or TRBD2 (5 bases each). The germline V and J ends were trimmed by 0 bases and 6 bases, with 10 bases remaining between them. The CDR3 consists of 13 residues. Germline-derived CDR1 and CDR2 are GTSNPN and SVGIG (reference sequence). Written as DNA, the CDR3 is TGTGCCTGGAGTGTTAGTGAGGGGGATACGCAGTATTTT. Protein: CAWSVSEGDTQYF.

The V call is TRBV4-3, the J call TRBJ1-2; 8 nucleotides align to TRBD1. V shed 1 base, J shed 8 bases, and the junction held 3 bases outside the gene matches. Germline V gene sequence: CDR1 LGHNA, CDR2 YSLEER. The CDR3 covers 13 residues. The CDR3: CASSQAGGGGYTF. CDR3 in DNA: TGCGCCAGCAGCCAAGCAGGGGGCGGCGGCTACACCTTC.

The chain carries TRBV4-3 and TRBJ1-1; D gene uncertain. There are 16 residues in the CDR3. Trimming stripped 1 base from V and 1 base from J, with 13 bases between. Germline-derived CDR1 and CDR2 are LGHNA and YSLEER. CDR3 protein: CASSQALLGGNTEAFF. CDR3 nucleotides: TGCGCCAGCAGCCAAGCTCTTCTGGGAGGGAACACTGAAGCTTTCTTT.

The rearrangement joins TRBV9 to TRBJ2-7, with 7 bases aligning to TRBD1. This CDR3 contains 14 residues. Per the germline V gene, CDR1 is SGDLS and CDR2 is YYNGEE. The V gene end was trimmed by 2 bases and the J gene end by 1 base; junction bases not matched to a gene: 3. CDR3 in DNA: TGTGCCAGCAGCGTGGGGACAGATTCCTACGAGCAGTACTTC. This gives the protein CASSVGTDSYEQYF.

The V call is TRBV7-8, the J call TRBJ2-5; D remains unclear. This CDR3 spans 13 amino acids. The ends were cut back, 1 base at V and 4 bases at J, with 7 bases in the middle. Germline lookup yields CDR1 SGHVS and CDR2 FQNEAQ. The CDR3 reads CASSLEFPETQYF. As DNA, the CDR3 is TGTGCCAGCAGCTTAGAATTTCCAGAGACCCAGTACTTC.

This clone was counted only a few times. The chain links TRBV25-1 to TRBJ2-1, with unresolved D. V was cut by 6 bases and J by 5 bases, with 5 bases left in between. The CDR3 has 11 residues. CDR1 is MGHDK, CDR2 SYGVNS, per germline. The CDR3 is CASRINNEQFF. CDR3 bases: TGTGCCAGCAGGATAAACAATGAGCAGTTCTTC.

The genes are TRBV5-1 and TRBJ2-7; maybe TRBD1 (5 bases). CDR3 size: 14 residues. CDR1 and CDR2 (germline): SGHRS, YFSETQ. Trimming cost V 0 bases and J 3 bases, with 10 bases left between them. Written as DNA, the CDR3 is TGCGCCAGCAGCTTGGGCACAGGCAACTACGAGCAGTACTTC. This sequence encodes CASSLGTGNYEQYF.

V gene TRBV6-5 combines with J gene TRBJ2-1; D might be TRBD1 or TRBD2, each matching 5 bases. V lost 4 bases to trimming and J lost 9 bases, with 7 bases between them. CDR1 is MNHEY, CDR2 SVGAGI, per germline. This CDR3 has 11 residues. The CDR3 coding sequence is TGTGCCAGCAGTTCGGGACCTGAGCAGTTCTTC. Its translation: CASSSGPEQFF.

This clone showed up many times. This chain connects TRBV7-9 to TRBJ2-1; 7 positions agree with TRBD2. In germline, CDR1 is SEHNR, CDR2 FQNEAQ (reference sequence). The V gene end was trimmed by 4 bases and the J gene end by 0 bases; junction bases not matched to a gene: 9. This CDR3 has 17 residues. The CDR3 here is CASSSVLATTSYNEQFF. CDR3 DNA sequence: TGTGCCAGCAGCTCCGTACTAGCGACGACCTCCTACAATGAGCAGTTCTTC.

The J gene is TRBJ2-2, the V gene TRBV7-9; no definite D call. The CDR3 is made up of 12 amino acids. Germline V gene lookup returns CDR1 SEHNR and CDR2 FQNEAQ (reference sequence). Deletions cut 3 bases from V and 7 bases from J, with 6 bases between. Here the CDR3 reads CASSFGSGELFF. For the CDR3, the DNA is TGTGCCAGCAGCTTTGGAAGCGGGGAGCTGTTTTTT.

Remarks on this clone: The sample carries other DNA sequences with the same CDR3. V is TRBV11-2 and J is TRBJ2-7; D unclear. V lost 3 bases and J 4 bases, leaving 4 bases between the germline ends. This CDR3 is built from 11 residues. Germline values: CDR1 SGHAT, CDR2 FQNNGV. For the CDR3, the DNA is TGTGCCAGCAGCTTTAATTACGAGCAGTACTTC. Translated: CASSFNYEQYF.

The CDR3 sequence is CASSPLRAGPQETQYF. The CDR3 nucleotides are TGCGCCAGCAGCCCCCTGAGGGCAGGCCCCCAAGAGACCCAGTACTTC. The chain employs TRBV4-3 and TRBJ2-5; D may be TRBD2 (5 bases). In germline, CDR1 is LGHNA, CDR2 YSLEER. V was shortened by 4 bases and J by 1 base, with 16 bases between the two germline ends. The CDR3 contains 16 residues.

The chain is built from TRBV2 and TRBJ2-5; tentatively, D is TRBD2 (5 bases). The V and J ends lost 5 bases and 3 bases respectively, with 16 bases between them. The CDR3 covers 15 residues. Germline CDR1 SNHLY, CDR2 FYNNEI. This CDR3 reads CASSNRDIGKETQYF. In DNA form, the CDR3 reads TGTGCCAGCAGTAACCGGGATATAGGGAAAGAGACCCAGTACTTC.

The chain combines TRBV29-1 with TRBJ2-3; 10 bases align to TRBD2. Trimming cost V 1 base and J 0 bases; bases outside gene matches: 4. Germline lookup yields CDR1 SQVTM and CDR2 ANQGSEA. The CDR3 loop spans 16 amino acids. The CDR3 protein is CSVEGLAGYSTDTQYF. The CDR3 DNA sequence: TGCAGCGTTGAAGGACTAGCGGGCTATAGCACAGATACGCAGTATTTT.

The V and J genes are TRBV2 and TRBJ2-2; weak D call: TRBD1 (6 bases). The CDR3 sequence is 14 residues long. V dropped 8 bases and J dropped 5 bases, with 15 bases sitting between them. CDR1 is SNHLY, CDR2 FYNNEI, per germline. The DNA of the CDR3 is TGTGCCAGCGGGGGTAGTACAGGGACCGGGGAGCTGTTTTTT. It is translated as CASGGSTGTGELFF.

The rearrangement uses TRBV4-1 and TRBJ1-6, with D hard to call. The CDR3 has 15 residues. Germline loops: CDR1 MGHRA, CDR2 YSYEKL. V lost 1 base, J lost 7 bases, and 11 bases lay in between. The CDR3, as DNA: TGCGCCAGCAGCCAAGGTGGAGGGAGGAATTCACCCCTCCACTTT. It translates to CASSQGGGRNSPLHF.

The chain links TRBV13 to TRBJ1-1; TRBD1 is a possible D gene (5 bases). Germline lookup yields CDR1 PRHDT and CDR2 FYEKMQ (reference sequence). Trimming cost V 10 bases and J 4 bases, with 22 bases left between them. CDR3 length: 15 amino acids. The CDR3 loop is CATLAGTNFITEAFF. In nucleotides, the CDR3 is TGTGCCACCCTAGCCGGGACCAATTTTATCACTGAAGCTTTCTTT.

The J gene is TRBJ2-1, the V gene TRBV2; the match to TRBD2 covers 10 bases. This CDR3 has 18 amino acids. Germline CDR1 SNHLY, CDR2 FYNNEI. V lost 6 bases and J lost 0; bases outside the gene matches: 11. DNA of the CDR3: TGTGCCAGCAGCCCCGAGATAGCGGGGGGTAGCTCCTACAATGAGCAGTTCTTC. This translates into CASSPEIAGGSSYNEQFF.

The chain recombines TRBV29-1 with TRBJ2-5; D may be TRBD1 (6 bases). Trimming left V 3 bases short and J 3 bases short, with 8 bases between. The CDR3 runs to 12 residues. Germline CDR1 is SQVTM and CDR2 is ANQGSEA. The CDR3 protein is CSVERQEETQYF. DNA of the CDR3: TGCAGCGTTGAGCGACAGGAAGAGACCCAGTACTTC.